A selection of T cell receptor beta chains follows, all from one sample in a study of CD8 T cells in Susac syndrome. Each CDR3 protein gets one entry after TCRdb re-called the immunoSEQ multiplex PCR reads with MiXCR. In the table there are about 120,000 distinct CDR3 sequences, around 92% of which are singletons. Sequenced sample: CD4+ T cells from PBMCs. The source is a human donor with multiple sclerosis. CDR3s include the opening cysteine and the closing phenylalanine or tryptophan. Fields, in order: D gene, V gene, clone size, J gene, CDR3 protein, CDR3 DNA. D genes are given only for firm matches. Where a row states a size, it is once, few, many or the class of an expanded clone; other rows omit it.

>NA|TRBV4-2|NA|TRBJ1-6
CASSQDPSLNSPLHF
TGTGCCAGCAGCCAAGATCCCAGCCTTAATTCACCCCTCCACTTT
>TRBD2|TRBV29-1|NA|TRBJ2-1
CSGSLAGGTNEQFF
TGCAGCGGGAGTCTAGCGGGGGGCACCAATGAGCAGTTCTTC
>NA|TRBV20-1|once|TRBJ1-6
CSASVQGLYNSPLHF
TGCAGTGCTAGTGTTCAAGGCCTATATAATTCACCCCTCCACTTT
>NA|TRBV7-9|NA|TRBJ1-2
CASSLSRNYGYTF
TGTGCCAGCAGCTTAAGTCGGAACTATGGCTACACCTTC
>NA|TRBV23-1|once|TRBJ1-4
CASSQILGTRANEKLFF
TGCGCCAGCAGTCAAATTTTAGGGACTCGAGCTAATGAAAAACTGTTTTTT
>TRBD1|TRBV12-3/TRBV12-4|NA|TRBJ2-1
CASSHRGSYNEQFF
TGTGCCAGCAGCCACAGGGGCTCCTACAATGAGCAGTTCTTC
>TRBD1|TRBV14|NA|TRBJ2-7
CASSQEGRRTGPRREQYF
TGTGCCAGCAGCCAAGAAGGTAGGCGGACAGGCCCTCGGAGGGAGCAGTACTTC
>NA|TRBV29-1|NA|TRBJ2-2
CSVLRVTGELFF
TGCAGCGTTCTCAGGGTCACCGGGGAGCTGTTTTTT
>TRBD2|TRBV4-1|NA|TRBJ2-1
CASSQERTGGPGNEQFF
TGCGCCAGCAGCCAAGAGAGAACGGGGGGGCCGGGCAATGAGCAGTTCTTC
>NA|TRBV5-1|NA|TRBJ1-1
CASSFEGRTEAFF
TGCGCCAGCAGCTTTGAGGGAAGAACTGAAGCTTTCTTT
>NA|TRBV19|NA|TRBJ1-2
CASLGASGYTF
TGTGCCAGCCTAGGGGCTTCTGGCTACACCTTC
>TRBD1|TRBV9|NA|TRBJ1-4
CASSGQGWGEKLFF
TGTGCCAGCAGCGGACAGGGGTGGGGTGAAAAACTGTTTTTT
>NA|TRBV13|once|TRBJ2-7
CASSQRGPGRMEYF
TGTGCCAGCAGCCAGAGGGGCCCTGGCCGGATGGAGTACTTC
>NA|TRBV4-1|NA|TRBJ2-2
CASSQGPVNTGELFF
TGCGCCAGCAGCCAGGGACCTGTGAACACCGGGGAGCTGTTTTTT
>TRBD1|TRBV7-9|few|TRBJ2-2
CASSPWTGGAPGELFF
TGTGCCAGCAGCCCCTGGACAGGGGGCGCGCCCGGGGAGCTGTTTTTT
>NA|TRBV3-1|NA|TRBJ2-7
CASSPLRDLTYEQYF
TGTGCCAGCAGCCCGCTACGGGACTTGACCTACGAGCAGTACTTC
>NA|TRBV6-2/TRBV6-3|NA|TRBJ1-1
CASRRPDRLNTEAFF
TGTGCCAGCAGAAGACCTGACAGGCTGAACACTGAAGCTTTCTTT
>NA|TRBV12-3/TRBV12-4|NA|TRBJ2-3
CASTIAGTQYF
TGTGCCAGCACCATCGCAGGTACGCAGTATTTT
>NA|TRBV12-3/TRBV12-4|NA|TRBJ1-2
CASTMGRTIDYTF
TGTGCCAGCACCATGGGACGGACTATTGACTACACCTTC
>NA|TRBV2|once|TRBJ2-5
CASSRATQYF
TGTGCCAGCAGCCGGGCGACCCAGTACTTC
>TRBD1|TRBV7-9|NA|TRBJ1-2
CASSFTGEGYTF
TGTGCCAGCAGCTTTACAGGGGAAGGCTACACCTTC
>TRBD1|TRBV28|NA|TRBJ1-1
CASRTQGAWYTEAFF
TGTGCCAGCAGAACCCAGGGGGCGTGGTACACTGAAGCTTTCTTT